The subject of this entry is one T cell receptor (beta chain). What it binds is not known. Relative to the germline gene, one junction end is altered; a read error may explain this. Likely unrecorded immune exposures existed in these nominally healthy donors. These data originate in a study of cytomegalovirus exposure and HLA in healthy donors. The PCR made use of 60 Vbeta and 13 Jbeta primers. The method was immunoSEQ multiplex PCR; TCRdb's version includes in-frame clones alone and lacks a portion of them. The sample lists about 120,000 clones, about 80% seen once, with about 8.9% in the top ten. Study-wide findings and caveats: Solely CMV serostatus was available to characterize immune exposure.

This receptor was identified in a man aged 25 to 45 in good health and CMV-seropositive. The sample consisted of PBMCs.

CDR3 nucleotide sequence: TGTGCCAGCAGTTCTTGGCCCCCGGGAATCAGAACTCAAAAGGATTTT. Translation: CASSSWPPGIRTQKDF. The chain recombines TRBV5-6 with TRBJ1-4; D remains ambiguous. Germline loops: CDR1 SGHDT, CDR2 YYEEEE. CDR3 length: 16 residues. The complete variable domain, with remaining parts taken from reference TRBV5-6 and TRBJ1-4, reads DAGVTQSPTHLIKTRGQQVTLRCSPKSGHDTVSWYQQALGQGPQFIFQYYEEEERQRGNFPDRFSGHQFPNYSSELNVNALLLGDSALYLCASSSWPPGIRTQKDFGSGTQLSVL.